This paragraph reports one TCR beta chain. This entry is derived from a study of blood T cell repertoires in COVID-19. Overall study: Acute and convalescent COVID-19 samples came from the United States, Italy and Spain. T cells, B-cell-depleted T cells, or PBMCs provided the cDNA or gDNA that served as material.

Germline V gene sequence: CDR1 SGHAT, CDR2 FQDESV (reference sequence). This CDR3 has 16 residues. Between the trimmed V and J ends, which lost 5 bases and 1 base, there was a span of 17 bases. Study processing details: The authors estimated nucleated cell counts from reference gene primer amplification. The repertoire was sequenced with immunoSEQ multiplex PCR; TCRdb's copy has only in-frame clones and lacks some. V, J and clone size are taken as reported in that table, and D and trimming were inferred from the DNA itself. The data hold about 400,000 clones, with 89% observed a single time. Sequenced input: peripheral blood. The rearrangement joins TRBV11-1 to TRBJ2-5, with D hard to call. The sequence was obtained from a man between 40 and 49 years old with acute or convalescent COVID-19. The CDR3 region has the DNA TGTGCCAGCAGCAATCATCGAGAAGCGATCCAAGAGACCCAGTACTTC. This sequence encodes CASSNHREAIQETQYF.